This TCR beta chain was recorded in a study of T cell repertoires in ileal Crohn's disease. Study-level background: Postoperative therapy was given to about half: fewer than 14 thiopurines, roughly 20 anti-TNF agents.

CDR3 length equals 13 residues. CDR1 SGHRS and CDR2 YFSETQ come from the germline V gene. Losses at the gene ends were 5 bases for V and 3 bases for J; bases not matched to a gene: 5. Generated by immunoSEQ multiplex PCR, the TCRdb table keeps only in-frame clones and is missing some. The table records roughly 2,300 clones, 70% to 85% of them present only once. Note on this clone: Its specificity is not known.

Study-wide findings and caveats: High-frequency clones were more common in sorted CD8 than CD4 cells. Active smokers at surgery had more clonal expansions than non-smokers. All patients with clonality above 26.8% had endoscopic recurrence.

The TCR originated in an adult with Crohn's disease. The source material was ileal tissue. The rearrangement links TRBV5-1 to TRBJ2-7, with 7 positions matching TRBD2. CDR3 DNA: TGCGCCAGCAGTCAGAGCGGGGACTACGAGCAGTACTTC. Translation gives CASSQSGDYEQYF.